The 13 T cell receptor beta chains given below trace back to one sample, sequenced in a study of long-term antiretroviral therapy in people with HIV. Sequencing used immunoSEQ v3.0 at survey level. Assay: immunoSEQ multiplex PCR; the TCRdb copy retains only in-frame clones and omits some. Of approximately 29,000 clones listed, about 90% were seen once; the top ten hold roughly 13%. Sequenced material: unsorted PBMCs, taken 1.1 years after starting antiretroviral therapy. These receptors were obtained from a young man with HIV.

The rearrangement joins TRBV7-9 to TRBJ2-5; D possibly uses TRBD1 or TRBD2 (5 bases each). V was shortened by 10 bases and J by 3 bases, with 12 bases between the two germline ends. The CDR3 runs 12 residues. Germline assignment: CDR1 SEHNR and CDR2 FQNEAQ (reference sequence). This CDR3 is CATSGLKETQYF. CDR3 sequence (DNA): TGTGCCACCTCGGGGCTTAAAGAGACCCAGTACTTC.

This chain uses TRBV19 with TRBJ1-1; D might be TRBD1 (6 bases). Per the germline V gene, CDR1 is LNHDA and CDR2 is SQIVND (reference sequence). V lost 8 bases, J lost 0 bases, and 13 bases lay in between. The length of the CDR3 is 14 residues. CDR3 nucleotides: TGTGCCAGTGGTCCCCAGGGGATGAACACTGAAGCTTTCTTT. It is translated as CASGPQGMNTEAFF.

V and J are TRBV18 and TRBJ2-1; D might be TRBD2 (6 bases). The CDR3 is made up of 15 amino acids. Trimming took off 3 bases at V and 9 bases at J, with 18 bases between the two ends. Germline CDR1 reads KGHSH; CDR2 reads LQKENI. The CDR3 loop is CASSPEPSAGGEQFF. The CDR3 DNA sequence: TGTGCCAGCTCACCCGAACCTAGCGCTGGGGGTGAGCAGTTCTTC. Full variable domain (missing parts from reference TRBV18 and TRBJ2-1): NAGVMQNPRHLVRRRGQEARLRCSPMKGHSHVYWYRQLPEEGLKFMVYLQKENIIDESGMPKERFSAEFPKEGPSILRIQQVVRGDSAAYFCASSPEPSAGGEQFFGPGTRLTVL.

V gene TRBV9 combines with J gene TRBJ2-3; maybe TRBD1 (6 bases). The CDR3 is 15 amino acids. Trimming removed 4 bases at V and 4 bases at J, with 16 bases between. In germline, CDR1 is SGDLS, CDR2 YYNGEE. The DNA for the CDR3 is TGTGCCAGCAGCTCCAGGGGTGATTCGGCAGATACGCAGTATTTT. It specifies CASSSRGDSADTQYF.

The chain employs TRBV11-2 and TRBJ2-7; maybe TRBD2 (6 bases). V gave up 2 bases and J gave up 6 bases, with 14 bases separating them. Germline CDR1 is SGHAT and CDR2 is FQNNGV. CDR3 length: 14 amino acids. The CDR3 bases are TGTGCCAGCAGCTTATCCCGGGACTCAGGCGAGCAGTACTTC. It is translated as CASSLSRDSGEQYF.

The chain is built from TRBV27 and TRBJ2-3; 10 bases agree with TRBD2. Losses at the gene ends were 3 bases for V and 4 bases for J; bases not matched to a gene: 7. Germline values: CDR1 MNHEY, CDR2 SMNVEV (reference sequence). The length of the CDR3 is 16 residues. The CDR3 sequence is CASSFSGGLLADTQYF. CDR3 nucleotides: TGTGCCAGCAGTTTTAGCGGGGGGCTTCTTGCAGATACGCAGTATTTT.

The chain is built from TRBV20-1 and TRBJ2-7; 7 bases line up with TRBD2. V shed 6 bases and J 3 bases; nucleotides not matched to a gene: 2. Germline V gene sequence: CDR1 DFQATT, CDR2 SNEGSKA (reference sequence). The CDR3 is made up of 11 amino acids. This CDR3 reads CSARDYYEQYF. CDR3 nucleotides: TGCAGTGCCAGGGACTACTACGAGCAGTACTTC.

This clone has just one count. The chain combines TRBV28 with TRBJ1-2, with D maybe TRBD1 (5 bases). The germline V gene has CDR1 MDHEN and CDR2 SYDVKM. V lost 5 bases to trimming and J lost 6 bases, with 10 bases between them. This CDR3 contains 12 residues. CDR3 protein: CASSQAGDGYTF. The CDR3 bases are TGTGCCAGCAGTCAGGCGGGGGATGGCTACACCTTC.

The chain employs TRBV27 and TRBJ1-2; D is perhaps TRBD1 (6 bases). The CDR3 consists of 13 residues. The ends were cut back, 2 bases at V and 3 bases at J, with 7 bases in the middle. In germline, CDR1 is MNHEY, CDR2 SMNVEV (reference sequence). The DNA for the CDR3 is TGTGCCAGCAGTTTACGGGGGCACTATGGCTACACCTTC. Translating gives CASSLRGHYGYTF.

V usage is TRBV4-1 and J usage is TRBJ2-1; D unresolved. The CDR3 runs to 17 residues. Trimming cost V 0 bases and J 0 bases, with 12 bases left between them. CDR1 and CDR2 (germline): MGHRA, YSYEKL. The CDR3 region is CASSQETSPASYNEQFF. CDR3 DNA: TGCGCCAGCAGCCAAGAAACGAGTCCCGCCTCCTACAATGAGCAGTTCTTC.

The chain carries TRBV28 and TRBJ1-2; TRBD1 might be the D (6 bases). CDR1 is MDHEN, CDR2 SYDVKM, per germline. This CDR3 comprises 15 residues. V was trimmed by 1 base and J by 8 bases, leaving 17 bases between them. The CDR3 loop is CASSLYRQGRGGYTF. The CDR3 DNA is TGTGCCAGCAGTTTATATCGTCAGGGGCGGGGAGGCTACACCTTC.

J is TRBJ2-7 and V is TRBV19; maybe TRBD2 (5 bases). Trimming removed 0 bases at V and 4 bases at J, with 16 bases between. The CDR3 consists of 16 residues. The germline V gene has CDR1 LNHDA and CDR2 SQIVND (reference sequence). In nucleotides, the CDR3 is TGTGCCAGTAGTATAGAGCCCGGACTTCTTTTGTACGAGCAGTACTTC. Translation gives CASSIEPGLLLYEQYF.

The chain employs TRBV19 and TRBJ2-2; D ambiguous. The germline CDR1 and CDR2 sequences are LNHDA and SQIVND (reference sequence). This CDR3 spans 12 amino acids. Between the trimmed V and J ends, which lost 3 bases and 7 bases, there was a span of 6 bases. CDR3 loop: CASSIPNGELFF. CDR3 in DNA: TGTGCCAGTAGTATCCCCAACGGGGAGCTGTTTTTT.